The subject of this entry is one T cell receptor beta chain. Its antigen is as yet unknown. This sample was included in a study of T cell responses to AZD1222 COVID-19 vaccine. Findings of the study overall: The CD4 TCRs associated with vaccination extended across spike and predominated at 160-218 and 743-854.

Sequenced by immunoSEQ multiplex PCR; TCRdb stores in-frame clones only, minus some. The sample includes approximately 150,000 clones, roughly 89% of them seen just once. Per germline, CDR1 ENHRY and CDR2 SYGVKD. V lost 6 bases to trimming and J lost 1 base, with 12 bases between them. The CDR3 consists of 15 residues. V and J are TRBV10-3 and TRBJ2-2; D may match TRBD1 or TRBD2 (6 bases each). This specimen consisted of peripheral blood, obtained 28 days after the second dose of the MenACWY control vaccine. The sequence derives from an adult who received the MenACWY meningococcal vaccine as a control. Here the CDR3 reads CAIREGGQNTGELFF. For the CDR3, the DNA is TGTGCCATCAGGGAGGGGGGCCAGAACACCGGGGAGCTGTTTTTT.